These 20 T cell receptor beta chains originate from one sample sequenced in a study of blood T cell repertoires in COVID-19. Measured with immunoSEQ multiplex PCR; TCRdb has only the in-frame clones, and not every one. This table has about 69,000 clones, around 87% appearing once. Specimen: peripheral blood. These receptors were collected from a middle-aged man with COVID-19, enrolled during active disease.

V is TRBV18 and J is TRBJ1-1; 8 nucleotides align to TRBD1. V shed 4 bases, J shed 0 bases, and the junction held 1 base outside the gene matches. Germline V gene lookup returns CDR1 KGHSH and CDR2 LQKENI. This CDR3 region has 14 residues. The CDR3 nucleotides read TGTGCCAGCTCACTGACAGGGGTGAACACTGAAGCTTTCTTT. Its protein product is CASSLTGVNTEAFF.

CDR3 nucleotides: TGCGCCAGCAGCCAAGAACTCGCGATCCCTAACTATGGCTACACCTTC. Translation: CASSQELAIPNYGYTF. The genes are TRBV4-1 and TRBJ1-2, with D unresolved. The CDR3 runs to 16 residues. With 0 bases removed from V and 0 bases from J, the gap between germline ends came to 11 bases. The germline V gene has CDR1 MGHRA and CDR2 YSYEKL.

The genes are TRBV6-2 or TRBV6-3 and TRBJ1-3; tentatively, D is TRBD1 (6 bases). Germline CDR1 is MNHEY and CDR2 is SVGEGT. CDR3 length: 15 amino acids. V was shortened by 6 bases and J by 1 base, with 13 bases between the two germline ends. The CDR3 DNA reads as TGTGCCAGCAGCTATCCGGACAGTTCTGGAAACACCATATATTTT. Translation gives CASSYPDSSGNTIYF.

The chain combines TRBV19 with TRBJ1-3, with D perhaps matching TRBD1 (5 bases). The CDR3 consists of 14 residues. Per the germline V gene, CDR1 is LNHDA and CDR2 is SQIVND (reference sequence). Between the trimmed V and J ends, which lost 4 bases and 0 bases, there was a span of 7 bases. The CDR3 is CASSRDSSGNTIYF. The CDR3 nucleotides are TGTGCCAGTAGTAGAGACAGCTCTGGAAACACCATATATTTT.

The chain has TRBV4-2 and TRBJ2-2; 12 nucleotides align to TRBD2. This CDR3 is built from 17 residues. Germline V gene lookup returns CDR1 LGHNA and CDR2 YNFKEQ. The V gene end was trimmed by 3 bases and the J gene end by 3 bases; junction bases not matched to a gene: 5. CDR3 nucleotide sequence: TGTGCCAGCAGCCAGGAGACTAGCGGGGGTCACACCGGGGAGCTGTTTTTT. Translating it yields CASSQETSGGHTGELFF.

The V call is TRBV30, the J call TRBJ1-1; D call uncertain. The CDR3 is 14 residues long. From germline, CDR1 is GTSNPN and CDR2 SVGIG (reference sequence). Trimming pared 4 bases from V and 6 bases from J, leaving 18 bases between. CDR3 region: CAWTQESQSAEAFF. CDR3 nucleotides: TGTGCCTGGACTCAAGAATCCCAGAGCGCTGAAGCTTTCTTT. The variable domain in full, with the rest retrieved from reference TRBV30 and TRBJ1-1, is SQTIHQWPATLVQPVGSPLSLECTVEGTSNPNLYWYRQAAGRGLQLLFYSVGIGQISSEVPQNLSASRPQDRQFILSSKKLLLSDSGFYLCAWTQESQSAEAFFGQGTRLTVV.

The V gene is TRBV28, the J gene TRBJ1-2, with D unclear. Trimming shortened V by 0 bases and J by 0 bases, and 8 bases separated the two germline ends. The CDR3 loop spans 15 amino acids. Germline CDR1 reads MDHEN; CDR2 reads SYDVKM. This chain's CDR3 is CASSLWLATNYGYTF. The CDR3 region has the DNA TGTGCCAGCAGTTTATGGTTGGCAACTAACTATGGCTACACCTTC.

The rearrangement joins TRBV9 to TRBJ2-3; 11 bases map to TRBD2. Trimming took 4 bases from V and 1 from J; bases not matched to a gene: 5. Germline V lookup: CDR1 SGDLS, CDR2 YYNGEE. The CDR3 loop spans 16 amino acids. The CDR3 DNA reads TGTGCCAGCAGCATGACTAGCGGGGCCCGCACAGATACGCAGTATTTT. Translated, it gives CASSMTSGARTDTQYF.

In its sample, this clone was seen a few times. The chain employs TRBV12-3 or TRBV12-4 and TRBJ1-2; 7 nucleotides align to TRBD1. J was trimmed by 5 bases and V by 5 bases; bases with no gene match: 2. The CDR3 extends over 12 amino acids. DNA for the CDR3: TGTGCCAGCAGTGTACAGGGGTATGGCTACACCTTC. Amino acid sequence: CASSVQGYGYTF.

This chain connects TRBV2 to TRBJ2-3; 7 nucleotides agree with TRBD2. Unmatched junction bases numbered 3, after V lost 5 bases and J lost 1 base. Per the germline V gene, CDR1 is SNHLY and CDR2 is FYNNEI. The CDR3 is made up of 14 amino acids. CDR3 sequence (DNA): TGTGCCAGCAGTAAGCGGGGAGGCACAGATACGCAGTATTTT. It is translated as CASSKRGGTDTQYF.

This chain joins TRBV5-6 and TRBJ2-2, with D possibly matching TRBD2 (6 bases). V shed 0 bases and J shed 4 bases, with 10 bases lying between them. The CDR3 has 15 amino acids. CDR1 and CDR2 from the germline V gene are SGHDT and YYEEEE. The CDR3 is CASSLVGRGTGELFF. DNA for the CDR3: TGTGCCAGCAGCTTGGTGGGGCGGGGCACCGGGGAGCTGTTTTTT.

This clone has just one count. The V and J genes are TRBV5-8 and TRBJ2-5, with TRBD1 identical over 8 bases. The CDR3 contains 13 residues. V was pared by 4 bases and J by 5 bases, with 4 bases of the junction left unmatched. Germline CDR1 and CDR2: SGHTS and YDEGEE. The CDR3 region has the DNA TGTGCCAGCAGCCGACAGGGGCTGGAGACCCAGTACTTC. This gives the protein CASSRQGLETQYF.

CDR3 DNA sequence: TGCGCCAGCAGCCCAGGACTACTCGACGGAGAGACCCAGTACTTC. It specifies CASSPGLLDGETQYF. J is TRBJ2-5 and V is TRBV5-1, with D maybe TRBD2 (6 bases). The germline V gene encodes CDR1 SGHRS and CDR2 YFSETQ. The germline V and J ends were trimmed by 4 bases and 4 bases, with 17 bases remaining between them. This CDR3 region has 15 residues.

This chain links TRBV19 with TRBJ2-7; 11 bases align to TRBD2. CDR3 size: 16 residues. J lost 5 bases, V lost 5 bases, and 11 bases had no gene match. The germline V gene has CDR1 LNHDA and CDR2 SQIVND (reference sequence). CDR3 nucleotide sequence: TGTGCCAGTAGTCCCCTTAGCGGGGGGGCCGAGAACGAGCAGTACTTC. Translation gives CASSPLSGGAENEQYF.

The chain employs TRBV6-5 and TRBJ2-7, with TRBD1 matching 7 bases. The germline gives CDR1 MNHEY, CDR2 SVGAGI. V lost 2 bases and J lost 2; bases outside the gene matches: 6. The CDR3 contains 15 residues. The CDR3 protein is CASSYTGQATYEQYF. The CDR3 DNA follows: TGTGCCAGCAGTTACACCGGACAGGCCACCTACGAGCAGTACTTC.

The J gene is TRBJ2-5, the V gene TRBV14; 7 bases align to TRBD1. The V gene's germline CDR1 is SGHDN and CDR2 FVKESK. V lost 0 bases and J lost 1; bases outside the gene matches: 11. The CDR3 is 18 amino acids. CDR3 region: CASSQDTRDSLLQETQYF. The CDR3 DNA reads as TGTGCCAGCAGCCAAGATACCCGGGACAGTCTTCTCCAAGAGACCCAGTACTTC. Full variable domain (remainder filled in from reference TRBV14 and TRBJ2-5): EAGVTQFPSHSVIEKGQTVTLRCDPISGHDNLYWYRRVMGKEIKFLLHFVKESKQDESGMPNNRFLAERTGGTYSTLKVQPAELEDSGVYFCASSQDTRDSLLQETQYFGPGTRLLVL.

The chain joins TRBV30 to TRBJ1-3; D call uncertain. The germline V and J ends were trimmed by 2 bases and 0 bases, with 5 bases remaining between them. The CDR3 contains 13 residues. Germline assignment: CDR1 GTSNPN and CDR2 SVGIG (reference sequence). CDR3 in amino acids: CAWSSLSGNTIYF. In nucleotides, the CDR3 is TGTGCCTGGAGTTCCCTCTCTGGAAACACCATATATTTT. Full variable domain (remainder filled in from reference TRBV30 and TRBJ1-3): SQTIHQWPATLVQPVGSPLSLECTVEGTSNPNLYWYRQAAGRGLQLLFYSVGIGQISSEVPQNLSASRPQDRQFILSSKKLLLSDSGFYLCAWSSLSGNTIYFGEGSWLTVV.

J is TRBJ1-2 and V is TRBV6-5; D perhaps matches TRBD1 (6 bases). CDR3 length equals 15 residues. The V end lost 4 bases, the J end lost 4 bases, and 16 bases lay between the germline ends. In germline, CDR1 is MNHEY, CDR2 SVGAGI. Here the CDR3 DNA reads TGTGCCAGCAGTTCGGACAGCAAGCCTCCCTATGGCTACACCTTC. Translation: CASSSDSKPPYGYTF.

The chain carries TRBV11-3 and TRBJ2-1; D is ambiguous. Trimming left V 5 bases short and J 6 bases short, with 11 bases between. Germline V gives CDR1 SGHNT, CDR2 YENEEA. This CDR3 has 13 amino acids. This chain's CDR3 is CASSKTALNEQFF. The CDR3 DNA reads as TGTGCCAGCAGCAAGACTGCCCTCAATGAGCAGTTCTTC. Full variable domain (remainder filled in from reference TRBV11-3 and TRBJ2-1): EAGVVQSPRYKIIEKKQPVAFWCNPISGHNTLYWYLQNLGQGPELLIRYENEEAVDDSQLPKDRFSAERLKGVDSTLKIQPAELGDSAVYLCASSKTALNEQFFGPGTRLTVL.

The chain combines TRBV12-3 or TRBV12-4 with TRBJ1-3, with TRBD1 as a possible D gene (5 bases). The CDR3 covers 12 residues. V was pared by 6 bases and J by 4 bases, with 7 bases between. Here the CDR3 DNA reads TGTGCCAGCAGCTGGACAGGAAACACCATATATTTT. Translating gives CASSWTGNTIYF.